This TCR beta chain was captured in a study of shared clonotypes between healthy human individuals (TCRdb year 2020). Turning to the overall study: The cohort comprised a couple of women and a few men aged 18 to 49 years. Per donor, three plates each were used for CD4 naive and CD4 memory, two for CD8 naive, and one for CD8 memory. The study deeply sequenced blood TCR repertoires of roughly five healthy adults to estimate repertoire size and the extent of clonotype sharing between individuals. Libraries were prepared and TCR repertoires were sequenced by different laboratories using diverse techniques, in order to increase sequencing depth and limit assay-specific biases. Between about 0.8 and 9 billion PBMCs per donor were obtained by leukapheresis.

Using the deep immunoSEQ assay, TCR CDR3 regions were amplified from genomic DNA by multiplex PCR. Extracted genomic DNA from each cell subset was distributed evenly across all wells of several immunoSEQ 96-well plates, and each plate was treated as a replicate. Each replicate PCR for sorted subsets received roughly 200 ng genomic DNA, equal to tens of thousands of T cell genomes. Purified libraries were measured with a Qubit 3.0 fluorometer, size-checked on a Bioanalyzer 2100, and measured again with the KAPA Library Quantification kit. Every immunoSEQ 96-well plate was sequenced on a separate single-read 150-cycle Illumina NextSeq 550 flow cell. In the source study's methods: Because the immunoSEQ output held only junctional sequences and lacked quality scores, the filtering could not match the filtering applied to full-length reads. Sequences were annotated with PyIR, a Python wrapper for IgBLAST v1.9, using IMGT germline references to assign V/J genes and CDR3. Reads were filtered out if the reads had weak V/J assignments (E-value above 1e-6), no CDR3, stop codons, out-of-frame junctions, or ambiguous translated residues. V3J clonotypes were defined as sequences sharing an identical inferred V gene, J gene, and CDR3 amino acid sequence. The percentage overlap between two repertoires was calculated by dividing the number of shared unique clonotypes by the size of the smaller repertoire. Three approaches were used to assess repertoire richness: RTK rarefaction, the Chao1 estimator, and Recon v2.1 estimates of unobserved clonotypes. For all TCRbeta clonotypes obtained by the gDNA method from a handful of donors, generation probabilities were computed with OLGA. TCRdb stores this immuneACCESS table with in-frame sequences only. Part of the clones is absent; in the studies checked, under half of the shortfall reflects unresolved V genes, and no reason is known for the rest. V and J calls and clone size come straight from that table; D and trimming were deduced from the DNA. The table for this sample lists some 800,000 clones; 80% to 95% of them were counted only once. 24% of the sample lies in the top ten.

What the research found in general, with its limitations: Sharing across several donors was observed for about 5% of naive CD4, around 3.5% of naive CD8, 2% to 2.5% of memory CD4, and 0.4% of memory CD8 clonotypes. Higher generation probabilities were observed for clonotypes shared by all four sorted-subset donors than for non-shared clonotypes. The genetic and exposure-history diversity represented was limited by the small number of donors. Pairwise subsampling indicated that sequencing depth was expected to affect the degree of clonotype sharing among donors. Only blood was sampled, and tissue TCR repertoires likely differ from those in blood. Even with the large sequencing depth, rarefaction of the sorted-subset datasets indicated that sequencing was incomplete. Naive subsets generally had larger estimated clonotype richness than memory subsets did.

A note on this clone: The target of this receptor is not known. Qualities for individual bases were not recorded, and no much larger clone is one base off.

CD8 naive samples were obtained by positive selection for CCR7 among CD45RO-negative cells, yielding a CD45RA+CCR7+ population from which TemRA cells were excluded. The donors were healthy, HIV-negative adults with no recently reported acute infections or vaccinations. Every donor was a Caucasian adult residing in Nashville, Tennessee, USA. Blood was collected by leukapheresis, and PBMCs were isolated by Ficoll-Histopaque density gradient centrifugation and then cryopreserved in liquid nitrogen vapor phase. Analytical flow cytometry was used to check the purity and quantity of every magnetically sorted T cell population. From each sorted fraction, genomic DNA was isolated and quantified by UV absorbance on a Nanodrop 2000c. CDR1 and CDR2 were assigned from the germline V gene as SGDLS and YYNGEE. Including the terminal cysteine and phenylalanine, the CDR3 comprises 16 residues. Solely the CDR3 DNA is kept, with 48 bases framed from the first base. Trimming accounts for 2 bases at V and 0 bases at J, while the number of junction bases matched to no gene is 3.

The clonotype comes from a man younger than 40 in good health. The V gene is TRBV9 and the J gene is TRBJ2-2, with 8 bases aligning to TRBD2. The sample was naive CD8+ T cells sorted from blood. Sample cell subset or site, as interpreted from the label and publication: CD45RA+CCR7+. The base sequence is TGTGCCAGCAGCGTCACACTAGCGGCGAACACCGGGGAGCTGTTTTTT. This is translated as CASSVTLAANTGELFF. The CDR3 plus the reference TRBV9 and TRBJ2-2 genes for the other parts give the full variable domain: DSGVTQTPKHLITATGQRVTLRCSPRSGDLSVYWYQQSLDQGLQFLIQYYNGEERAKGNILERFSAQQFPDLHSELNLSSLELGDSALYFCASSVTLAANTGELFFGEGSRLTVL.